These 5 T cell receptor beta chains originate from one sample sequenced in a study of blood T cell repertoires in COVID-19. This table comes from immunoSEQ multiplex PCR, and its TCRdb copy is limited to in-frame clones, with some not included. The top ten hold about 4.5% of the sample, which has about 110,000 clones, around nine tenths seen once. The sample was peripheral blood. The receptors derive from a man aged 35-49 years with acute or convalescent COVID-19.

The V gene is TRBV11-2, the J gene TRBJ2-3; possibly TRBD1 for D (5 bases). The ends were cut back, 0 bases at V and 6 bases at J, with 10 bases in the middle. CDR3 length equals 14 residues. CDR1 and CDR2 from the germline V gene are SGHAT and FQNNGV. The CDR3 spells CASSLDQGLDTQYF. DNA for the CDR3: TGTGCCAGCAGCTTAGATCAGGGTTTGGATACGCAGTATTTT.

The genes are TRBV7-9 and TRBJ2-2, with D tentatively TRBD2 (5 bases). CDR1 and CDR2 (germline): SEHNR, FQNEAQ (reference sequence). CDR3 length: 14 amino acids. Trimming pared 1 base from V and 6 bases from J, leaving 9 bases between. Here the CDR3 DNA reads TGTGCCAGCAGCTTAGGGTCAGCGGCCGGGGAGCTGTTTTTT. As protein: CASSLGSAAGELFF.

The rearrangement uses TRBV19 and TRBJ1-2; 7 nucleotides match TRBD1. With V trimmed by 6 bases and J by 5 bases, 9 bases remained unmatched. The CDR3 covers 14 residues. In germline, CDR1 is LNHDA, CDR2 SQIVND (reference sequence). This CDR3 reads CASRQTGVRYGYTF. The DNA of the CDR3 is TGTGCCAGTAGGCAAACAGGGGTTCGATATGGCTACACCTTC.

This chain links TRBV9 with TRBJ2-3; 8 bases fit TRBD1. The CDR3 consists of 16 residues. Germline CDR1 reads SGDLS; CDR2 reads YYNGEE. Trimming removed 4 bases from V and 6 bases from J; junction bases left unmatched: 13. The CDR3 DNA is TGTGCCAGCAGCCCCGCCCCTCAGGGGGCATCGGATACGCAGTATTTT. Its protein product is CASSPAPQGASDTQYF.

This chain joins TRBV11-2 and TRBJ1-2, with D perhaps matching TRBD1 (5 bases). The CDR3 covers 15 residues. Germline-derived CDR1 and CDR2 are SGHAT and FQNNGV. Trimming left V 1 base short and J 8 bases short, with 17 bases between. The CDR3 is CASSLARQGPLGYTF. The DNA of the CDR3 is TGTGCCAGCAGCTTAGCAAGGCAGGGCCCCTTAGGCTACACCTTC.